These 4 T cell receptor beta chains came from one sample sequenced in a study of blood T cell repertoires in COVID-19. Assay used: immunoSEQ multiplex PCR; TCRdb lists only in-frame clones, some missing. The table shows about 94,000 clones, with around 82% occurring only once. The sequencing sample was made of peripheral blood. Receptors were obtained from a man in his 60s with acute or convalescent COVID-19.

The V gene is TRBV10-1, the J gene TRBJ1-3; D is uncertain. The V gene lost 4 bases and the J gene lost 3 bases, with 4 bases spanning the gap. CDR3 size: 12 residues. Germline loops: CDR1 WNHNN, CDR2 SYGVQD (reference sequence). The DNA of the CDR3 is TGCGCCAGCAGTGGTATTGGAAACACCATATATTTT. It yields the protein CASSGIGNTIYF.

The rearrangement links TRBV5-1 to TRBJ2-4; 12 bases match TRBD2. The CDR3 runs 16 residues. J gave up 5 bases and V 4 bases, and 7 bases lay outside the gene matches. Germline V gives CDR1 SGHRS, CDR2 YFSETQ. The DNA for the CDR3 is TGCGCCAGCAGCAGATCTAGCGGGGGGGCGGAAAACATTCAGTACTTC. This encodes CASSRSSGGAENIQYF. Full variable domain (outside the CDR3, taken from reference TRBV5-1 and TRBJ2-4): KAGVTQTPRYLIKTRGQQVTLSCSPISGHRSVSWYQQTPGQGLQFLFEYFSETQRNKGNFPGRFSGRQFSNSRSEMNVSTLELGDSALYLCASSRSSGGAENIQYFGAGTRLSVL.

This clone showed up just once. CDR3 loop: CAWGSPTDTQYF. The CDR3 DNA is TGTGCCTGGGGTAGCCCCACAGATACGCAGTATTTT. The V gene is TRBV30, the J gene TRBJ2-3; D unresolved. The CDR3 loop spans 12 amino acids. Germline loops: CDR1 GTSNPN, CDR2 SVGIG (reference sequence). V was clipped by 5 bases and J by 2 bases, with 8 bases between them.

The CDR3 protein is CASGLGPIANTEAFF. CDR3 bases: TGTGCTAGTGGCCTTGGCCCGATCGCTAACACTGAAGCTTTCTTT. V gene TRBV12-5 combines with J gene TRBJ1-1; D remains ambiguous. Per the germline V gene, CDR1 is LGHNT and CDR2 is FRNRAP. The ends were cut back, 6 bases at V and 2 bases at J, with 16 bases in the middle. CDR3 length: 15 amino acids.